Below are 18 T cell receptor beta chains sequenced from a single sample in a study of shared clonotypes between healthy human individuals. Clones were read by immunoSEQ multiplex PCR, and TCRdb kept only the in-frame ones, dropping some. The sample carries 1.4 million to 1.5 million clones, roughly 96% recorded once. The sequencing sample was made of naive CD4+ T cells sorted from blood. Stated subset: CD45RA+ positively selected. The receptor source for this set is a man between 25 and 39 years old in good health.

The count of this clone is one. The chain recombines TRBV5-1 with TRBJ2-3; perhaps TRBD1 as D (5 bases). This CDR3 comprises 15 residues. V was cut by 0 bases and J by 0 bases, with 8 bases left in between. The V gene's germline CDR1 is SGHRS and CDR2 YFSETQ. The CDR3 nucleotides are TGCGCCAGCAGCTTGGCACAGGCTAGCACAGATACGCAGTATTTT. This gives the protein CASSLAQASTDTQYF.

The chain employs TRBV7-9 and TRBJ2-1; 8 bases are shared with TRBD2. This CDR3 has 15 amino acids. The trim removed 5 bases at V and 5 bases at J, leaving 8 bases unmatched. CDR1 is SEHNR and CDR2 is FQNEAQ in the germline V gene (reference sequence). The CDR3 is CASSPRTSLNNEQFF. Here the CDR3 DNA reads TGTGCCAGCAGCCCCAGGACTAGCCTTAACAATGAGCAGTTCTTC.

The chain recombines TRBV6-4 with TRBJ2-1; perhaps TRBD2 as D (5 bases). Trimming pared 0 bases from V and 4 bases from J, leaving 13 bases between. CDR1 and CDR2 (germline): MRHNA, SNTAGT. The CDR3 sequence is 16 residues long. The chain's CDR3 is CASSDSVSSRYNEQFF. CDR3 in DNA: TGTGCCAGCAGTGACTCGGTCTCTAGCAGATACAATGAGCAGTTCTTC.

Points on this clone: Other DNA sequences of this sample code for an identical CDR3. This rearrangement joins TRBV5-1 to TRBJ1-2; D ambiguous. In germline, CDR1 is SGHRS, CDR2 YFSETQ. This CDR3 spans 12 amino acids. Trimming removed 2 bases at V and 2 bases at J, with 4 bases between. The CDR3, as DNA: TGCGCCAGCAGCTTAGCAAACTATGGCTACACCTTC. This translates into CASSLANYGYTF.

A single count supports this clone. This sequence joins TRBV6-6 and TRBJ2-7; either TRBD1 or TRBD2 may fit D (5 bases each). The CDR3 has 14 residues. Germline-derived CDR1 and CDR2 are MNHNY and SVGAGI (reference sequence). Trimming removed 5 bases at V and 1 base at J, with 12 bases between. The CDR3 DNA reads TGTGCCAGCAGTGGCCGGGACCGATCCTACGAGCAGTACTTC. It specifies CASSGRDRSYEQYF.

The chain has TRBV27 and TRBJ2-6; unclear D gene. Trimming took 8 bases from V and 4 from J, leaving 9 bases between them. The CDR3 loop spans 13 amino acids. CDR1 MNHEY and CDR2 SMNVEV come from the germline V gene (reference sequence). CDR3 loop: CASCPRGANVLTF. CDR3 sequence (DNA): TGTGCCAGCTGCCCGAGAGGGGCCAACGTCCTGACTTTC.

The rearrangement uses TRBV28 and TRBJ1-2; TRBD1 might be the D (6 bases). The CDR3 has 13 amino acids. In germline, CDR1 is MDHEN, CDR2 SYDVKM. V was trimmed by 6 bases and J by 1 base, leaving 9 bases between them. The CDR3, as DNA: TGTGCCAGCAGCCGACAGGTTAACTATGGCTACACCTTC. Amino acids: CASSRQVNYGYTF.

J is TRBJ2-7 and V is TRBV5-5; 7 bases line up with TRBD2. J lost 6 bases, V lost 4 bases, and 7 bases had no gene match. This CDR3 contains 13 residues. Germline CDR1 is SGHKS and CDR2 is YYEKEE (reference sequence). The CDR3 coding sequence is TGTGCCAGCAGCGGGGGAGGGGTATTCGAGCAGTACTTC. Its translation is CASSGGGVFEQYF. The whole variable domain, remainder taken from reference TRBV5-5 and TRBJ2-7, is DAGVTQSPTHLIKTRGQQVTLRCSPISGHKSVSWYQQVLGQGPQFIFQYYEKEERGRGNFPDRFSARQFPNYSSELNVNALLLGDSALYLCASSGGGVFEQYFGPGTRLTVT.

The V and J genes are TRBV5-1 and TRBJ1-2, with 7 positions matching TRBD1. CDR1 and CDR2 (germline): SGHRS, YFSETQ. The CDR3 sequence is 15 residues long. With 2 bases clipped from V and 8 bases from J, the junction kept 12 bases outside the gene matches. CDR3 region: CASSLLKTGLEGYTF. The CDR3, as DNA: TGCGCCAGCAGCTTACTAAAGACAGGGTTAGAAGGCTACACCTTC.

The chain links TRBV6-9 to TRBJ2-5; TRBD2 agrees at 16 bases. CDR3 length: 19 amino acids. V was pared by 6 bases and J by 3 bases, with 13 bases of the junction left unmatched. Germline lookup yields CDR1 MNHGY and CDR2 SVAAGI. The CDR3 DNA reads as TGTGCCAGCAGCCAGTCCGGGACTAGCGGGAGGGTCTCTAAAGAGACCCAGTACTTC. Its protein is CASSQSGTSGRVSKETQYF.

In DNA, the CDR3 is TGTGCCAGCAGTAAACTAGCGGGAGCCGACACCGGGGAGCTGTTTTTT. Its protein is CASSKLAGADTGELFF. The chain has TRBV27 and TRBJ2-2, with TRBD2 matching over 11 bases. CDR3 length: 16 amino acids. Trimming at V came to 5 bases and at J to 3 bases, leaving 5 bases not matched to a gene. In germline, CDR1 is MNHEY, CDR2 SMNVEV (reference sequence).

The V call is TRBV6-1, the J call TRBJ2-5; the D is unclear. CDR1 and CDR2 from the germline V gene are MNHNS and SASEGT. This CDR3 has 13 residues. V lost 3 bases and J 5 bases, leaving 10 bases between the germline ends. The CDR3 sequence is CASSDWSRETQYF. In DNA form, the CDR3 reads TGTGCCAGCAGTGATTGGAGCCGGGAGACCCAGTACTTC.

The J gene is TRBJ2-5, the V gene TRBV18; no clear D gene. The CDR3 length is 13 residues. The germline V and J ends were trimmed by 8 bases and 5 bases, with 15 bases remaining between them. Germline V gene sequence: CDR1 KGHSH, CDR2 LQKENI. This CDR3 is CASLPQISETQYF. The CDR3 nucleotides read TGTGCCAGCCTACCACAAATATCGGAGACCCAGTACTTC.

V and J are TRBV15 and TRBJ2-3, with TRBD2 matching over 7 bases. V shed 0 bases, J shed 1 base, and the junction held 1 base outside the gene matches. This CDR3 has 15 residues. Germline V CDR1 and CDR2: LNHNV, YYDKDF (reference sequence). CDR3 DNA sequence: TGTGCCACCAGCAGAGAGGCGGGAGGCACAGATACGCAGTATTTT. Protein product: CATSREAGGTDTQYF.

This chain joins TRBV19 and TRBJ2-2; 14 bases agree with TRBD2. Germline-derived CDR1 and CDR2 are LNHDA and SQIVND (reference sequence). J lost 4 bases, V lost 4 bases, and 5 bases had no gene match. CDR3 size: 17 residues. This CDR3 is CASSRTSGRRSTGELFF. For the CDR3, the DNA is TGTGCCAGTAGTAGGACTAGCGGGAGGAGGAGCACCGGGGAGCTGTTTTTT. Filled out from reference TRBV19 and TRBJ2-2, the complete variable domain reads DGGITQSPKYLFRKEGQNVTLSCEQNLNHDAMYWYRQDPGQGLRLIYYSQIVNDFQKGDIAEGYSVSREKKESFPLTVTSAQKNPTAFYLCASSRTSGRRSTGELFFGEGSRLTVL.

The CDR3 is CASSLGSGTYEQYF. CDR3 DNA sequence: TGTGCCAGCAGCTTAGGTAGCGGTACCTACGAGCAGTACTTC. The chain employs TRBV11-3 and TRBJ2-7, with a possible D match to TRBD2 (6 bases). With 1 base removed from V and 2 bases from J, the gap between germline ends came to 9 bases. The CDR3 loop spans 14 amino acids. CDR1 is SGHNT, CDR2 YENEEA, per germline. Combining the CDR3 with reference TRBV11-3 and TRBJ2-7 gives the whole variable domain EAGVVQSPRYKIIEKKQPVAFWCNPISGHNTLYWYLQNLGQGPELLIRYENEEAVDDSQLPKDRFSAERLKGVDSTLKIQPAELGDSAVYLCASSLGSGTYEQYFGPGTRLTVT.

The chain uses TRBV27 and TRBJ2-2; D gene ambiguous. V gave up 5 bases and J gave up 8 bases, with 18 bases separating them. The CDR3 contains 15 residues. The V gene's germline CDR1 is MNHEY and CDR2 SMNVEV (reference sequence). CDR3 loop: CASSKQQIDRGELFF. CDR3 DNA sequence: TGTGCCAGCAGTAAACAACAAATCGATAGGGGGGAGCTGTTTTTT.

The chain carries TRBV28 and TRBJ2-7, with D perhaps TRBD1 or TRBD2 (5 bases each). Germline lookup yields CDR1 MDHEN and CDR2 SYDVKM. V was shortened by 3 bases and J by 3 bases, with 18 bases between the two germline ends. CDR3 length: 16 amino acids. The CDR3 is CASSLIYSERGYEQYF. The CDR3 DNA follows: TGTGCCAGCAGTTTGATTTACAGCGAGAGGGGCTACGAGCAGTACTTC.